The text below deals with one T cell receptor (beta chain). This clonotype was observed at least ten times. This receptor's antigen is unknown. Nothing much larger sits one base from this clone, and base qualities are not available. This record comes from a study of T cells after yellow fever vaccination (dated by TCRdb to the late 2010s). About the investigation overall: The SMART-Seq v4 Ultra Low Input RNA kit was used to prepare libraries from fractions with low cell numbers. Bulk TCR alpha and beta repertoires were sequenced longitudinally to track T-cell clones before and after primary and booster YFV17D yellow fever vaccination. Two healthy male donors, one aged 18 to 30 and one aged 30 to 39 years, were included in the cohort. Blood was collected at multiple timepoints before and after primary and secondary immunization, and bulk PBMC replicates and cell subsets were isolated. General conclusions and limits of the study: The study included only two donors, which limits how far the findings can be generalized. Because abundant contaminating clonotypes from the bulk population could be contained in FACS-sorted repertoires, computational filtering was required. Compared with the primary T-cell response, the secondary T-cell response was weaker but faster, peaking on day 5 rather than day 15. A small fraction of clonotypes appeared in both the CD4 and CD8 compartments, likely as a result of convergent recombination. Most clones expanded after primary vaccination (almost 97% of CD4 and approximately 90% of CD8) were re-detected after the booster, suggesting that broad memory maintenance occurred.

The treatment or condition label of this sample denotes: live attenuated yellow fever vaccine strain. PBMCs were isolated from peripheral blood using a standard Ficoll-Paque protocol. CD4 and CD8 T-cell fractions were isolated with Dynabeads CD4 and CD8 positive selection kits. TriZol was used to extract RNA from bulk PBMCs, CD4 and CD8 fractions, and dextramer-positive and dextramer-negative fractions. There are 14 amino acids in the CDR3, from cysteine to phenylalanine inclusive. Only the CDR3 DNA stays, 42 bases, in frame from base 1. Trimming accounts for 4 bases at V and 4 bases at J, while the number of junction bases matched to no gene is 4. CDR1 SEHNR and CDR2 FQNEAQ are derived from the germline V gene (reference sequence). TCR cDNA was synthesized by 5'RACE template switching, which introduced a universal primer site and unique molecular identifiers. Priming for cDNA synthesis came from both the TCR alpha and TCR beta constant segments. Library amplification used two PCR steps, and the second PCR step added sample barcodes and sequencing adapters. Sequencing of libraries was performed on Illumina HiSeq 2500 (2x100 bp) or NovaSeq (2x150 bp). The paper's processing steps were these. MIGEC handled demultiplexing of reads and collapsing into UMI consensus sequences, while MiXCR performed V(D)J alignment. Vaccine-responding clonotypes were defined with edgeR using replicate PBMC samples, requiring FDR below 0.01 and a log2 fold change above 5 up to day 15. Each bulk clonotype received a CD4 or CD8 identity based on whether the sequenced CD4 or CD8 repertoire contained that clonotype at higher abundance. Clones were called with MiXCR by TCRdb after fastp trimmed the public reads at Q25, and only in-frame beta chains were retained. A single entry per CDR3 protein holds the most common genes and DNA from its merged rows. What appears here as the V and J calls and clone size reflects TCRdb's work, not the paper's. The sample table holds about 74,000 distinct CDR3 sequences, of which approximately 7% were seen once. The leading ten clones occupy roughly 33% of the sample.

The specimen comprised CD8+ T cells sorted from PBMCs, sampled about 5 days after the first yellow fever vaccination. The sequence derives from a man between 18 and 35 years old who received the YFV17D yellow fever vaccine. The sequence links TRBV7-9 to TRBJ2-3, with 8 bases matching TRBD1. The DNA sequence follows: TGTGCCAGCAGCTCCCGGACAGGGCCAGATACGCAGTATTTT. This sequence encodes CASSSRTGPDTQYF.